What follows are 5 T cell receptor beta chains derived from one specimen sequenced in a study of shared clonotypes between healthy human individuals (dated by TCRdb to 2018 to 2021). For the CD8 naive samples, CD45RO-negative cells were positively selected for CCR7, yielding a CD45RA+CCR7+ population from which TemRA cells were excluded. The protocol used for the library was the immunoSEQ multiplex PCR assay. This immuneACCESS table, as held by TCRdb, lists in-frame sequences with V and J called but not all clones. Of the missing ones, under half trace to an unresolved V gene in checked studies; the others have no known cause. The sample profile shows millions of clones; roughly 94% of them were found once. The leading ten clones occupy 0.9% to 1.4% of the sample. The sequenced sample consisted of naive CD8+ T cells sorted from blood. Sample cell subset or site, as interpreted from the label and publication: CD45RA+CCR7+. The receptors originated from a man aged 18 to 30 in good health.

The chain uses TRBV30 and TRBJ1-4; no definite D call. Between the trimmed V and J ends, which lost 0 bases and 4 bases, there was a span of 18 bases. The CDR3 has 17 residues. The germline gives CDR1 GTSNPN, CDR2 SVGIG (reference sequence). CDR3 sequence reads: CAWSVYGLPHVNEKLFF. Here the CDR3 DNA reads TGTGCCTGGAGTGTATATGGACTCCCACACGTTAATGAAAAACTGTTTTTT.

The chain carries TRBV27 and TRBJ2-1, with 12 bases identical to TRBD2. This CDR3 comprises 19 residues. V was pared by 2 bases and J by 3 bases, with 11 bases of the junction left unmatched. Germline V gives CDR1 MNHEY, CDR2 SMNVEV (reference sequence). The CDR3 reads CASSLLQTGLAGSYNEQFF. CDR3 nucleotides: TGTGCCAGCAGTTTACTCCAGACTGGACTAGCGGGAAGCTACAATGAGCAGTTCTTC.

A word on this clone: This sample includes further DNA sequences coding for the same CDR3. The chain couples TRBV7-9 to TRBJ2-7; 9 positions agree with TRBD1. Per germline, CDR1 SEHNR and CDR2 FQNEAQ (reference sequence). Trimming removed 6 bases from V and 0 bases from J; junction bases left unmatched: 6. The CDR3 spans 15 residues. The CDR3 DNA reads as TGTGCCAGCAGTTCCCGGGACAGGGCCTCCTACGAGCAGTACTTC. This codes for CASSSRDRASYEQYF.

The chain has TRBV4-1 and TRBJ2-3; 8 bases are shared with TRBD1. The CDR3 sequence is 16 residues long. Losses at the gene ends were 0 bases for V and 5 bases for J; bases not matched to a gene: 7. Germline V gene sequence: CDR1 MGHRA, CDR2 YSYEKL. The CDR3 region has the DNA TGCGCCAGCAGCCAAGACGGACAGGGTATGGGAGATACGCAGTATTTT. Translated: CASSQDGQGMGDTQYF.

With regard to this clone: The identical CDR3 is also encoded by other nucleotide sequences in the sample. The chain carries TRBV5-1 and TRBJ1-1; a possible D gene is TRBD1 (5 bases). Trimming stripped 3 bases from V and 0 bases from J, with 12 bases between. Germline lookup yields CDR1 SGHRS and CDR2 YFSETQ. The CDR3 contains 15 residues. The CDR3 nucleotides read TGCGCCAGCAGCTGGGGGACGGGGATGAACACTGAAGCTTTCTTT. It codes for CASSWGTGMNTEAFF.